This TCR beta chain comes out of a study of technical replicates of blood from a handful of donors. In germline, CDR1 is MNHNY, CDR2 SVGAGI (reference sequence). The CDR3 consists of 11 residues. In this sample, this clone turned up once. The assay was immunoSEQ multiplex PCR, and TCRdb's table has in-frame clones only and misses some. The data contain nearly 80,000 clones, roughly 97% of them singletons. The V call is TRBV6-6, the J call TRBJ2-7, with 8 bases fitting TRBD2. The sample taken for sequencing was T cells isolated from PBMCs. The receptor was isolated from a human donor in good health. CDR3 region: CASGGVNEQYF. The DNA for the CDR3 is TGTGCGAGCGGGGGCGTGAACGAGCAGTACTTC.